This T cell receptor beta chain was identified in a study of beta chain features in type 1 diabetes. General observations from the study: Moderate yet significant TCRB CDR3 shortening was seen in Type 1 diabetes patients in all four CD4+ subsets. Whatever favoring of shorter templates PCR might show would apply equally to patients and controls. VDJ junctions from type 1 diabetes patients carried fewer insertions and larger deletions.

With respect to this clone: What it binds is unknown.

Of the isolated RNA, all was reverse transcribed, and so the sequenced material was expressed TCRB transcripts. The method was immunoSEQ multiplex PCR; TCRdb's version includes in-frame clones alone and lacks a portion of them. The sample has around 16,000 clones, roughly 56% seen once. The V and J ends lost 3 bases and 5 bases, in that order; junction bases with no gene match: 9. Germline V gene sequence: CDR1 LGHNA, CDR2 YSLEER. The length of the CDR3 is 15 residues. V usage is TRBV4-3 and J usage is TRBJ2-5, with 7 bases matching TRBD1. The sequence came from a woman aged 18 to 35 in good health. Material for sequencing was stem cell memory CD4+ T cells from blood. For the CDR3, the DNA is TGCGCCAGCAGCCAGCCGGGACAGCGTTTTGAGACCCAGTACTTC. It is translated as CASSQPGQRFETQYF.